These T cell receptor beta chains were read from a single sample in a study of regulatory T cells in long-lasting Graves disease. TCRdb called the multiplex PCR reads again in MiXCR, with one record for every CDR3 protein. The profile shows over 250,000 distinct CDR3 sequences, 22% of them singletons. The material sequenced was peripheral blood mononuclear cells (PBMCs), taken when the disease was refractory, from a patient treated with antithyroid drugs. These TCRs come from a female donor with Graves disease. Each CDR3 is given with its conserved first and last residue. The order of the fields is D gene, clone size, V gene, J gene, CDR3 DNA, CDR3 protein. The D gene is left open where the match is weak. Clone size, where shown, is once, few, many, or a class for clones that have expanded.

>TRBD1|many|TRBV12-3/TRBV12-4|TRBJ1-1
TGTGCCAGCACCCGGGACAGCGTAAACACTGAAGCTTTCTTT
CASTRDSVNTEAFF
>.|few|TRBV7-9|TRBJ2-7
TGTGCCAGCAGCTTTATTGGGGGTCCCTCCTACGAGCAGTACTTC
CASSFIGGPSYEQYF
>.|.|TRBV7-2|TRBJ2-5
TGTGCCAGCAGCCGCCCAGGTAGCGCCAAAGAGACCCAGTACTTC
CASSRPGSAKETQYF
>TRBD1|few|TRBV15|TRBJ1-1
TGTGCCACCAGCAGAGACCCAGGGGGCGAAACTGAAGCTTTCTTT
CATSRDPGGETEAFF
>.|few|TRBV30|TRBJ1-1
TGTGCCTGGAGTGTCCCGGGGGATATTACTGAAGCTTTCTTT
CAWSVPGDITEAFF
>TRBD2|once|TRBV9|TRBJ2-5
TGTGCCAGCAGTAAGGAAGTGGGACTAGCTGGGACCCAGTACTTC
CASSKEVGLAGTQYF
>TRBD1|many|TRBV14|TRBJ1-1
TGTGCCAGCAGCCATACAGGGGACTTCACTGAAGCTTTCTTT
CASSHTGDFTEAFF
>.|few|TRBV3-1|TRBJ2-7
TGTGCCAGCAGCCAAGAGTTAGGGATGTACGAGCAGTACTTC
CASSQELGMYEQYF
>.|.|TRBV7-3|TRBJ2-2
TGTGCCAGCAGCCCTGGCCCAGCCGACACCGGGGAGCTGTTTTTT
CASSPGPADTGELFF
>.|many|TRBV27|TRBJ1-4
TGTGCCAGCAGTCCTCCAGGGGCAACTAATGAAAAACTGTTTTTT
CASSPPGATNEKLFF
>TRBD2|many|TRBV7-2|TRBJ2-7
TGTGCCAGCAGCTTAGGGACTAGCGGGACCTACGAGCAGTACTTC
CASSLGTSGTYEQYF
>TRBD2|few|TRBV7-9|TRBJ2-1
TGTGCCAGCAGCTGGACTAGCGGGCTCCTTCCCCGATACAATGAGCAGTTCTTC
CASSWTSGLLPRYNEQFF
>TRBD2|.|TRBV5-1|TRBJ2-5
TGCGCCAGCAAAACTAGCGCGACTAAGGAGACCCAGTACTTC
CASKTSATKETQYF